This TCR beta chain is drawn from a study of blood T cell repertoires in COVID-19 (dated by TCRdb to 2020 to 2021). Turning to the overall study: The collaborator samples originated in the United States, Italy and Spain and spanned the acute and convalescent phases of COVID-19. The material from the prospective study consisted of cDNA or gDNA derived from T cells, B-cell-depleted T cells, or PBMCs. Subjects who had been exposed to COVID-19, were actively infected with it, or had recovered from it provided the deeply sampled blood TCRbeta repertoires that made up the dataset. The repertoires were made available in a free public database intended to serve as a resource for research on the immune response to SARS-CoV-2. Samples were obtained from the ongoing ImmuneRACE study (first 160 participants) and from some 1,200 subjects provided by 6 global collaborators. Nearly every sample came with metadata listing a de-identified subject ID, COVID-19 status, age in years and sex. Where available, HLA class I and class II types were taken from metadata supplied by the sample provider and were not determined by assay-based typing.

Summary of the overall study and its limitations: The quantity of clinical and demographic metadata differed by source and by participant and was supplied without curation.

At one collaborating source in Seattle, patients were enrolled during active infection and were followed longitudinally through the course of disease. Whole blood was collected in K2EDTA tubes by collaborating institutions according to the institutions' own protocols. For TCRbeta analysis, collaborators shipped samples as frozen whole blood, isolated PBMCs, or DNA extracted from either of those sample types. The CDR3 holds 15 amino acids from the cysteine to the phenylalanine. Only CDR3 DNA is held: 45 bases, read in frame from base 1. Looking up the germline V gene (reference sequence) yields CDR1 LGHDT and CDR2 YNNKEL. Germline trimming amounts to 1 base on V and 3 bases on J, with 3 as the count of junction bases outside the gene matches. The immunoSEQ Assay, a bias-controlled multiplex PCR, was used to amplify TCRbeta CDR3 regions from genomic DNA. From the authors' description of their analysis: Nucleated cell counts per sample were estimated from amplification of reference gene primers within the assay. Sequence reads were collapsed and filtered to measure the absolute abundance of every unique TCRbeta CDR3 rearrangement. For each sample, productive Simpson clonality was calculated by taking the square root of Simpson's diversity index across productive rearrangements. Entries here come from immuneACCESS through TCRdb and include only in-frame sequences with V and J called. Some clones fail to appear in such tables; in the studies checked, an unresolved V gene covers under half of the shortfall, and the cause of the remainder is unknown. V, J and clone size reflect that table, while D and trimming were determined from the DNA. The sample contains around 94,000 clones, roughly 92% of them found a single time. The top ten clones comprise approximately 1.9% of the sample.

With respect to this clone: The clone's antigen remains unknown. No quality values exist for individual bases; no much larger clone is one base distant.

Sequencing was performed on peripheral blood. The TCR comes from a woman aged 45-65 years with COVID-19, enrolled during active disease. The V and J genes are TRBV3-1 (or the pseudogene TRBV3-2) and TRBJ2-3; 8 of the junction bases match TRBD2. CDR3 region: CASSQGGGITDTQYF. The nucleotides read TGTGCCAGCAGCCAAGGCGGGGGGATTACAGATACGCAGTATTTT.